This T cell receptor beta chain stems from a study of lung T cells in sarcoidosis with Löfgren's syndrome. From the reads, TCRdb called clonotypes with MiXCR, one entry per CDR3 protein. The data show 50,000 to 65,000 distinct CDR3 sequences, with 21% seen just once and less than 2.5% held by the top ten. The germline V gene encodes CDR1 DFQATT and CDR2 SNEGSKA (reference sequence). The V and J ends lost 6 bases and 8 bases, in that order; junction bases with no gene match: 4. The CDR3 is made up of 13 amino acids. This clonotype was seen repeatedly, ten times or more. The sample comprised CD4+ T cells from PBMCs. The V and J genes are TRBV20-1 and TRBJ2-1, with 13 nucleotides matching TRBD2. This clonotype was sampled from a human donor with sarcoidosis (Löfgren's syndrome or another form), or a control subject (not recorded which). The CDR3 spells CSARLAGGYEQFF. CDR3 nucleotides: TGCAGTGCGAGACTAGCGGGAGGCTATGAGCAGTTCTTC.